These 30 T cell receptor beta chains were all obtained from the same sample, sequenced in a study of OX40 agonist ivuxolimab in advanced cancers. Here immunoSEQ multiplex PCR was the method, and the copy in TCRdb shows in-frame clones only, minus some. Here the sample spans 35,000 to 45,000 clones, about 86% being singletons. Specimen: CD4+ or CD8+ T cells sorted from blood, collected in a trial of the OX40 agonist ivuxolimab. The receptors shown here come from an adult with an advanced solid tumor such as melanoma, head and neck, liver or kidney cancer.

This chain's CDR3 is CASSYNRVHGYTF. In DNA form, the CDR3 reads TGTGCCAGCAGTTACAACAGGGTGCATGGCTACACCTTC. V and J are TRBV6-5 and TRBJ1-2; TRBD1 might be the D (6 bases). V dropped 2 bases and J dropped 6 bases, with 10 bases sitting between them. From germline, CDR1 is MNHEY and CDR2 SVGAGI. The CDR3 consists of 13 residues.

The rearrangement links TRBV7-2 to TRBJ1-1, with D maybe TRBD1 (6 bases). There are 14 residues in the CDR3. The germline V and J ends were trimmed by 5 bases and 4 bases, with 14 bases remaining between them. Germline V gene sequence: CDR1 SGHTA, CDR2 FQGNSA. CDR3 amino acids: CASSPRGGSTEAFF. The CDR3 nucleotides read TGTGCCAGCAGCCCCCGAGGGGGGAGCACTGAAGCTTTCTTT.

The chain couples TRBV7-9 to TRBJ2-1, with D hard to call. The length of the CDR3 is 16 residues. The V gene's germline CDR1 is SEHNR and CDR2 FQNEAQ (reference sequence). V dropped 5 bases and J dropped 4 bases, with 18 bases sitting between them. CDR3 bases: TGTGCCAGCAGCCCTCTGGGTACCGGGCTTTACAATGAGCAGTTCTTC. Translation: CASSPLGTGLYNEQFF. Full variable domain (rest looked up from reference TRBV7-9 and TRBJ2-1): DTGVSQNPRHKITKRGQNVTFRCDPISEHNRLYWYRQTLGQGPEFLTYFQNEAQLEKSRLLSDRFSAERPKGSFSTLEIQRTEQGDSAMYLCASSPLGTGLYNEQFFGPGTRLTVL.

In nucleotides, the CDR3 is TGTGCCAGCAGTTACTTAGGACAGGGGGCGAACGAGCAGTACTTC. Its translation is CASSYLGQGANEQYF. The rearrangement links TRBV6-5 to TRBJ2-7, with 11 nucleotides matching TRBD1. The CDR3 covers 15 residues. Looked up from germline, CDR1 is MNHEY and CDR2 is SVGAGI. J gave up 5 bases and V 1 base, and 4 bases lay outside the gene matches.

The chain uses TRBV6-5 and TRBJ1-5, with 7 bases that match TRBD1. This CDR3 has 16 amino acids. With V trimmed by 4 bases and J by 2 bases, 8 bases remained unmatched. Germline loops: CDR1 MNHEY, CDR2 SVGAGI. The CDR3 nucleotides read TGTGCCAGCAGTTCACTTCGACAGGGCGGCAATCAGCCCCAGCATTTT. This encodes CASSSLRQGGNQPQHF.

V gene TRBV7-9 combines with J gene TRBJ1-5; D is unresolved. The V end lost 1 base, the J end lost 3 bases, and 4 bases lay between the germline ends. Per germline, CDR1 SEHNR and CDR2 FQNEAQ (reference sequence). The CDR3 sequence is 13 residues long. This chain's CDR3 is CASSLENNQPQHF. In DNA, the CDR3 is TGTGCCAGCAGCTTAGAAAACAATCAGCCCCAGCATTTT.

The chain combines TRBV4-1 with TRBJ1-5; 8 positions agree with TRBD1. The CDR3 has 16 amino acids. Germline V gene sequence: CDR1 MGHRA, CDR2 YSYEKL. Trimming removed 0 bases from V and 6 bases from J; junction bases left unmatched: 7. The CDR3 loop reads CASSQDSRQGLQPQHF. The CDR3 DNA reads TGCGCCAGCAGCCAAGATAGTCGACAGGGGCTTCAGCCCCAGCATTTT.

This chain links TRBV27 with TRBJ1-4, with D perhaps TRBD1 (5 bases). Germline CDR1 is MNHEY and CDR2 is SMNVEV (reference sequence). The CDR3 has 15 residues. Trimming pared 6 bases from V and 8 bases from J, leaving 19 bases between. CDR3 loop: CASSPLRGVDEKLFF. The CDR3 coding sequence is TGTGCCAGCAGCCCCTTAAGAGGGGTTGACGAAAAACTGTTTTTT.

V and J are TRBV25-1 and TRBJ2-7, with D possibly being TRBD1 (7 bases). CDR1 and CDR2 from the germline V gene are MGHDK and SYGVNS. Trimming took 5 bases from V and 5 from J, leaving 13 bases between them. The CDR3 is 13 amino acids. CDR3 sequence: CASSFPRGDEQYF. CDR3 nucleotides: TGTGCCAGCAGTTTTCCCAGGGGGGACGAGCAGTACTTC.

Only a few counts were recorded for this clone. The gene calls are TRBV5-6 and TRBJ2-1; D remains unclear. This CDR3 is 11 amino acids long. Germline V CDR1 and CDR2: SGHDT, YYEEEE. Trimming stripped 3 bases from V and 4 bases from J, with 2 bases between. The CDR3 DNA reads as TGTGCCAGCAGCTATTACAATGAGCAGTTCTTC. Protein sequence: CASSYYNEQFF.

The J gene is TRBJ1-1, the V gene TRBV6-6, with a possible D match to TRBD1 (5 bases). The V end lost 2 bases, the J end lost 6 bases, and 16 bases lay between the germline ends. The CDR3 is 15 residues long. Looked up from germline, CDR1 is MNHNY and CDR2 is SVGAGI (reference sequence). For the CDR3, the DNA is TGTGCCAGCAGTTACGTCTCAGGGCGAGGAGCTGAAGCTTTCTTT. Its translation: CASSYVSGRGAEAFF.

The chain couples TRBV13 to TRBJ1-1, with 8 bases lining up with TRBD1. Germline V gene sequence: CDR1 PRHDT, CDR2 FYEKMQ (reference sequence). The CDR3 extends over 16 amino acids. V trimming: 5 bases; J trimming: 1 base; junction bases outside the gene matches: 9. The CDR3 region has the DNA TGTGCCAGCAGCCGATGGGAGGACAGGGCGAACACTGAAGCTTTCTTT. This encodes CASSRWEDRANTEAFF.

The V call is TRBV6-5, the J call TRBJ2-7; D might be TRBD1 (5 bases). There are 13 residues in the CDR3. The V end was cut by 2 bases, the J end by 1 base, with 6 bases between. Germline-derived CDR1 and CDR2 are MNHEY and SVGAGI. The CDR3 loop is CASSYAGSYEQYF. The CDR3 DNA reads TGTGCCAGCAGTTACGCAGGGTCCTACGAGCAGTACTTC.

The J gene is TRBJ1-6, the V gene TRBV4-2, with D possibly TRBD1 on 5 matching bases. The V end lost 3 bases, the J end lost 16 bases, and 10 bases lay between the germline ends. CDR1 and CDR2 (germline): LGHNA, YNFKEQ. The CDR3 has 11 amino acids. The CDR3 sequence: CASSQGTELHF. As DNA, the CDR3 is TGTGCCAGCAGCCAGGGGACGGAGCTCCACTTT.

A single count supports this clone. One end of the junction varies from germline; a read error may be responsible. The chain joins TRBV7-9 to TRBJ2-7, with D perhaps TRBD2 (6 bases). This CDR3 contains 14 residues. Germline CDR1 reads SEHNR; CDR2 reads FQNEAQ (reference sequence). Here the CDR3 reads CASTLGWGAYEQYF. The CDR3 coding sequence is TGTGCCAGCACCTTAGGGTGGGGGGCCTACGAGCAGTACTTC.

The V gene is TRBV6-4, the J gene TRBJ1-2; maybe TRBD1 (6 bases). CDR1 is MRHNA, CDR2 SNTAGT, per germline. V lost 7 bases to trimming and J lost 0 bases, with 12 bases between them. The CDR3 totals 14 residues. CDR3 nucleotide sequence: TGTGCCAGCACGAAGACAGGTGCTAACTATGGCTACACCTTC. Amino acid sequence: CASTKTGANYGYTF.

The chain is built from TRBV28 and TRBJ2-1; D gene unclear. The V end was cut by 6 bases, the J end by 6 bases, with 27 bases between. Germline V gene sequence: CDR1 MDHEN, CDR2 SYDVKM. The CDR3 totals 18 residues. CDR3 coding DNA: TGTGCCAGCAGATCCCTATTTCGGACGAGCGTGCAACCCAATGAGCAGTTCTTC. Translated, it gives CASRSLFRTSVQPNEQFF.

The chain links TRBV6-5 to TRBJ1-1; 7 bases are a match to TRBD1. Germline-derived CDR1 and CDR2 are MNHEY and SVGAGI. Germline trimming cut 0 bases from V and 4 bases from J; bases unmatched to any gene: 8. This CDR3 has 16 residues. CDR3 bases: TGTGCCAGCAGTTACTCCAGAAGGACAGGTGGCACTGAAGCTTTCTTT. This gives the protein CASSYSRRTGGTEAFF.

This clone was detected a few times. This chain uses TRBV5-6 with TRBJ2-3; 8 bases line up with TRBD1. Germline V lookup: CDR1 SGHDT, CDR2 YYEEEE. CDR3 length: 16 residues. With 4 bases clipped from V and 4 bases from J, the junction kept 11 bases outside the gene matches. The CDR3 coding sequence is TGTGCCAGCAGCCCACCCGGTGGACAGGGCGCAGATACGCAGTATTTT. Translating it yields CASSPPGGQGADTQYF.

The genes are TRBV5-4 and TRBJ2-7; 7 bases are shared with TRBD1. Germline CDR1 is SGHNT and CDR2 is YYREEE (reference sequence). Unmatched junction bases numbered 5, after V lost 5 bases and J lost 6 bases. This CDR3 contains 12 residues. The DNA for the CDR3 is TGTGCCAGCAGTTCAGACAGGGCCGAGCAGTACTTC. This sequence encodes CASSSDRAEQYF.

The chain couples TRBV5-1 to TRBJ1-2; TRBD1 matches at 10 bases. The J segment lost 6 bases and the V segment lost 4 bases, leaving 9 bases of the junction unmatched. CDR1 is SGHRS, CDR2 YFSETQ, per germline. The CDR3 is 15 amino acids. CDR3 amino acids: CASSTLDRGTDGYTF. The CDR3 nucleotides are TGCGCCAGCAGCACCCTGGACAGGGGGACCGATGGCTACACCTTC.

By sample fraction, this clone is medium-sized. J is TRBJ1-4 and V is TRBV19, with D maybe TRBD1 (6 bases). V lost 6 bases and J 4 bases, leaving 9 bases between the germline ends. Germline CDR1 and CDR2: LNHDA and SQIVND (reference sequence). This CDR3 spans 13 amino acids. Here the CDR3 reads CASRKGVNEKLFF. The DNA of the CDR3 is TGTGCCAGTAGGAAGGGGGTTAATGAAAAACTGTTTTTT.

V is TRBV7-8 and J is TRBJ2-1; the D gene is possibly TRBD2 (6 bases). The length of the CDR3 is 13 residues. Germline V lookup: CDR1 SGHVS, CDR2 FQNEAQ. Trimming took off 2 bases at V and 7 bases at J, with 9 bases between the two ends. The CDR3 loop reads CASSLPGRNEQFF. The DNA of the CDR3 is TGTGCCAGCAGCTTACCAGGGAGGAATGAGCAGTTCTTC.

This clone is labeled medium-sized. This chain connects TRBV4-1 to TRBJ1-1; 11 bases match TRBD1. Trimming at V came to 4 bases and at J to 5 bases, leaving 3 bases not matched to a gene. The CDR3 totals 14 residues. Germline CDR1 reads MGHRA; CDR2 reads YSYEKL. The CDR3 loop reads CASSPDRGPTEAFF. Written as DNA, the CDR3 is TGCGCCAGCAGCCCGGACAGGGGGCCGACTGAAGCTTTCTTT.

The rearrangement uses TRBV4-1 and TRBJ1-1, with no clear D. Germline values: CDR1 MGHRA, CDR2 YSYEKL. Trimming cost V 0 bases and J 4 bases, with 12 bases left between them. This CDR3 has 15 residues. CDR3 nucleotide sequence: TGCGCCAGCAGCCAAGAAAGCCACAAGGGCACTGAAGCTTTCTTT. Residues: CASSQESHKGTEAFF.

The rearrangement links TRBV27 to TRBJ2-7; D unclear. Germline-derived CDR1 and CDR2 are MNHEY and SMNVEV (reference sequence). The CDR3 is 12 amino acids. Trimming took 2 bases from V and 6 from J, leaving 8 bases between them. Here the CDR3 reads CASSLVGGEQYF. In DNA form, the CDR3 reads TGTGCCAGCAGTTTAGTCGGCGGCGAGCAGTACTTC.

The CDR3 region is CASSPRTSGSLDTQYF. The DNA of the CDR3 is TGTGCCAGCAGCCCAAGGACTAGCGGGAGTTTGGATACGCAGTATTTT. The V gene is TRBV9, the J gene TRBJ2-3, with TRBD2 matching 13 bases. From germline, CDR1 is SGDLS and CDR2 YYNGEE. The length of the CDR3 is 16 residues. Trimming removed 4 bases from V and 6 bases from J; junction bases left unmatched: 8.

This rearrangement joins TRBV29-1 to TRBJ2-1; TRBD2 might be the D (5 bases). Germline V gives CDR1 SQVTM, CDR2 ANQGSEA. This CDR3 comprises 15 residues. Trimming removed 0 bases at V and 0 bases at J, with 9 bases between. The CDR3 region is CSVEDRGSSYNEQFF. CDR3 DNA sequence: TGCAGCGTTGAAGATCGGGGAAGCTCCTACAATGAGCAGTTCTTC.

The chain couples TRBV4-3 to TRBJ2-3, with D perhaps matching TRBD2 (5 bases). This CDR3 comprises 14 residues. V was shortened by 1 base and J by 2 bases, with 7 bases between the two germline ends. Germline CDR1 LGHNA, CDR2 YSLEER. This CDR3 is CASSQGGNTDTQYF. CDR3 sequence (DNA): TGCGCCAGCAGCCAAGGAGGGAACACAGATACGCAGTATTTT.

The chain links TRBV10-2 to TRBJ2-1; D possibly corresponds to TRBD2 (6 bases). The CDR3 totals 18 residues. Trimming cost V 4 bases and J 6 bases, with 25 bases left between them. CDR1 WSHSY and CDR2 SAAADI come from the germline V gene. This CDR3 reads CASSAWLATGEGVNEQFF. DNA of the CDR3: TGCGCCAGCAGTGCCTGGCTAGCGACGGGGGAAGGTGTCAATGAGCAGTTCTTC.